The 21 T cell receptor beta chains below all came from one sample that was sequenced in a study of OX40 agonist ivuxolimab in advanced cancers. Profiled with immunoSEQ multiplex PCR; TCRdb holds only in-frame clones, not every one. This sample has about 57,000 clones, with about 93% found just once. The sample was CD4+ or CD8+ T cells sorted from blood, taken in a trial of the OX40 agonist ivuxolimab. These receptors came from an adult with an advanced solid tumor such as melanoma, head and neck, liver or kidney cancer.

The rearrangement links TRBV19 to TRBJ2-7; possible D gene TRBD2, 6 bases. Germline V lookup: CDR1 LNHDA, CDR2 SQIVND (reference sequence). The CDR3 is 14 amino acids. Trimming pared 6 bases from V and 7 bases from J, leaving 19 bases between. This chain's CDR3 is CASRPGPAAGEQYF. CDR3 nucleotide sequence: TGTGCCAGTAGACCGGGACCAGCCGCGGGGGAGCAGTACTTC. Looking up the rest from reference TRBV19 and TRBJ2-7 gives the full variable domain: DGGITQSPKYLFRKEGQNVTLSCEQNLNHDAMYWYRQDPGQGLRLIYYSQIVNDFQKGDIAEGYSVSREKKESFPLTVTSAQKNPTAFYLCASRPGPAAGEQYFGPGTRLTVT.

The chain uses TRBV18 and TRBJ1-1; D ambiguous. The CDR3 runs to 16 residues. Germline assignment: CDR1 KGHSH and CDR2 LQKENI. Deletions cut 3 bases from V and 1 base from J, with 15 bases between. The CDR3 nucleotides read TGTGCCAGCTCACCCGCCTCGGAGAGGAGGAACACTGAAGCTTTCTTT. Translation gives CASSPASERRNTEAFF.

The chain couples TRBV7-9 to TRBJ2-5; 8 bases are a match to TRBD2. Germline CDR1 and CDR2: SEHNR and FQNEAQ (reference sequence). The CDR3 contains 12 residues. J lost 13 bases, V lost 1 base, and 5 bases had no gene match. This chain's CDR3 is CASSLGGGLAYF. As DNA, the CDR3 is TGTGCCAGCAGCTTAGGTGGTGGACTAGCGTACTTC.

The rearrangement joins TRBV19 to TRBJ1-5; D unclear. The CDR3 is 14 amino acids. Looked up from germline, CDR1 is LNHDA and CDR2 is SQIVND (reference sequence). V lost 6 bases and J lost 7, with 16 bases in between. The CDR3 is CASRRSPSSQPQHF. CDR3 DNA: TGTGCCAGTAGGCGGAGCCCTTCAAGCCAGCCCCAGCATTTT.

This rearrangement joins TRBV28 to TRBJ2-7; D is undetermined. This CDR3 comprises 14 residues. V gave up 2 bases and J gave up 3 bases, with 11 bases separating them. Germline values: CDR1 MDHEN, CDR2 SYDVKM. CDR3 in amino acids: CASSLPRQDYEQYF. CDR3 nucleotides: TGTGCCAGCAGTTTACCCAGGCAGGACTACGAGCAGTACTTC.

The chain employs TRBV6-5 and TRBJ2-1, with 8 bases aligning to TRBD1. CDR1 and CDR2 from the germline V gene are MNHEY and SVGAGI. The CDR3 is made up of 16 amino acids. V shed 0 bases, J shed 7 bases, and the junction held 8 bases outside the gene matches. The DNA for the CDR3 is TGTGCCAGCAGTTACTCCCCAGGGGGCGCGGTAAATGAGCAGTTCTTC. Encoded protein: CASSYSPGGAVNEQFF.

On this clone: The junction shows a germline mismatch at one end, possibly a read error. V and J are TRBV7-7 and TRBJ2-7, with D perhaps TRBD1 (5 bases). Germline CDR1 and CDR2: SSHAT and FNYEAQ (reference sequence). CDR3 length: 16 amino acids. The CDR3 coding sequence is TGTGCTAGCAGCCCCGGCGTAGGGGCCGTGACCTACGAGCAGTACTTC. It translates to CASSPGVGAVTYEQYF. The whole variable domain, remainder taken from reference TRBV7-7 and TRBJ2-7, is GAGVSQSPRYKVTKRGQDVTLRCDPISSHATLYWYQQALGQGPEFLTYFNYEAQPDKSGLPSDRFSAERPEGSISTLTIQRTEQRDSAMYRCASSPGVGAVTYEQYFGPGTRLTVT.

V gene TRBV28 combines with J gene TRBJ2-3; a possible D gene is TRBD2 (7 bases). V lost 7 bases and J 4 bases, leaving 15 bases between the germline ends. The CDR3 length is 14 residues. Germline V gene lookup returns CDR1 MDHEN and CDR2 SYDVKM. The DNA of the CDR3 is TGTGCCAGCATTGGGGGAGGGGGAGCAGATACGCAGTATTTT. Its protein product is CASIGGGGADTQYF.

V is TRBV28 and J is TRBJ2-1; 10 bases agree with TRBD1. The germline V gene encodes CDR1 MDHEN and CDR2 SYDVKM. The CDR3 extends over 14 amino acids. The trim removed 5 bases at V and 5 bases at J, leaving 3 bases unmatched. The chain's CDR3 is CASSETGGDNEQFF. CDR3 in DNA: TGTGCCAGCAGTGAGACAGGGGGCGACAATGAGCAGTTCTTC.

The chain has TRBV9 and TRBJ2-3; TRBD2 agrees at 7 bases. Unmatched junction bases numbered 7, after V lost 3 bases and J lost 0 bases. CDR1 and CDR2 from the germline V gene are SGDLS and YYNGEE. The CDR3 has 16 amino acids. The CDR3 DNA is TGTGCCAGCAGCGAGACACTAGCGACAAGCACAGATACGCAGTATTTT. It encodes CASSETLATSTDTQYF.

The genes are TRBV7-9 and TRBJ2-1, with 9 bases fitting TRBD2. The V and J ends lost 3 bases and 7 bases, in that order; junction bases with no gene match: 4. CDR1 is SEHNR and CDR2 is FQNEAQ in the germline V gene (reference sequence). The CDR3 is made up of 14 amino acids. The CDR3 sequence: CASSFLAGRNEQFF. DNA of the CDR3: TGTGCCAGCAGCTTCCTAGCGGGAAGGAATGAGCAGTTCTTC.

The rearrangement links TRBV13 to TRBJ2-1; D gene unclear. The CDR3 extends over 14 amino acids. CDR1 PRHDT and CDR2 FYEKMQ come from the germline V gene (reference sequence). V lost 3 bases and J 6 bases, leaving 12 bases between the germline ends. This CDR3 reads CASSFGTRANEQFF. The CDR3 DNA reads TGTGCCAGCAGCTTTGGAACCCGAGCCAATGAGCAGTTCTTC.

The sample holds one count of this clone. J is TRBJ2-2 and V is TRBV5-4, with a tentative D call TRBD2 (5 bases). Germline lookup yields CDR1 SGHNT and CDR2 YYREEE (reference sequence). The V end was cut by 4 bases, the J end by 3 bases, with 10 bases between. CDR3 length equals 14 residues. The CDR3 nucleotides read TGTGCCAGCAGCCCGGACTTTTACACCGGGGAGCTGTTTTTT. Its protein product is CASSPDFYTGELFF.

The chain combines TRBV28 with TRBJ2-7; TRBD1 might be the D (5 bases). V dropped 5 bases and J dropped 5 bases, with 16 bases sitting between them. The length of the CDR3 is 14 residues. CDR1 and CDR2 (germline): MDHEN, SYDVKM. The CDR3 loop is CASSPLGLGDEQYF. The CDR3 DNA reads TGTGCCAGCAGTCCCTTGGGTCTAGGGGACGAGCAGTACTTC.

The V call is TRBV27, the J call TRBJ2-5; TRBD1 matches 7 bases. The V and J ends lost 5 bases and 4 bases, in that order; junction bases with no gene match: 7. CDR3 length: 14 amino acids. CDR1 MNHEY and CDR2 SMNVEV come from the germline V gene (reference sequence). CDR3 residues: CASSPVDRRETQYF. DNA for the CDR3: TGTGCCAGCAGTCCCGTGGACAGGAGAGAGACCCAGTACTTC.

The CDR3 sequence is CASSESGTGLYEQYF. The DNA of the CDR3 is TGCGCCAGCAGTGAGTCAGGGACAGGGCTCTACGAGCAGTACTTC. The chain combines TRBV10-1 with TRBJ2-7, with 9 nucleotides matching TRBD1. CDR1 is WNHNN, CDR2 SYGVQD, per germline (reference sequence). The CDR3 is 15 residues long. V gave up 0 bases and J gave up 3 bases; unmatched junction bases: 3.

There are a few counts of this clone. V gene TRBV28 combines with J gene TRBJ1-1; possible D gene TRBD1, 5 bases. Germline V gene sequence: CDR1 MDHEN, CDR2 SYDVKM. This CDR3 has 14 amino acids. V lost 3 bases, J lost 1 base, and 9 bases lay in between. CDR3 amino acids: CASSLEGTNTEAFF. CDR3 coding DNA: TGTGCCAGCAGTTTGGAGGGGACGAACACTGAAGCTTTCTTT.

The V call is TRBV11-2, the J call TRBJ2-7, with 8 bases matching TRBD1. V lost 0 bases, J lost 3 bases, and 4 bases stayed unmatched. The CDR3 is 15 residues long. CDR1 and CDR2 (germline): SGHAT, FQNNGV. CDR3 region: CASSLEGQGYYEQYF. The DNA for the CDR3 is TGTGCCAGCAGCTTAGAAGGACAGGGTTACTACGAGCAGTACTTC.

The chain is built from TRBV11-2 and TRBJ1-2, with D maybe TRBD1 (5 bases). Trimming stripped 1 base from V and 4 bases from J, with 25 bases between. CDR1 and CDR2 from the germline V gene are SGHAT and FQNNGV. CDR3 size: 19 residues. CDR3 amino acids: CASSLGALGPYETPYGYTF. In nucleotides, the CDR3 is TGTGCCAGCAGCTTAGGGGCTCTGGGACCGTACGAAACTCCCTATGGCTACACCTTC.

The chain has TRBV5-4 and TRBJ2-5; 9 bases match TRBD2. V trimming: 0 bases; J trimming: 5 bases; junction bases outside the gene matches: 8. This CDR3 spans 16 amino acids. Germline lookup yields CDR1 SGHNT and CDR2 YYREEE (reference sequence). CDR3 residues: CASSLEASGNSETQYF. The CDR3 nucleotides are TGTGCCAGCAGCTTGGAGGCTAGCGGGAATTCGGAGACCCAGTACTTC.

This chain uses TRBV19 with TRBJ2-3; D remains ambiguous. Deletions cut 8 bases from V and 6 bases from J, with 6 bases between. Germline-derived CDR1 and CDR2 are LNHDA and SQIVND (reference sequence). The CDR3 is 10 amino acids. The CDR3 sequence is CASSADTQYF. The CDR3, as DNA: TGTGCCAGTTCAGCGGATACGCAGTATTTT. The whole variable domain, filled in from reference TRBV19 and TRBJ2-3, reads DGGITQSPKYLFRKEGQNVTLSCEQNLNHDAMYWYRQDPGQGLRLIYYSQIVNDFQKGDIAEGYSVSREKKESFPLTVTSAQKNPTAFYLCASSADTQYFGPGTRLTVL.